This T cell receptor beta chain was observed in a study of OX40 agonist ivuxolimab in advanced cancers. General study points: Specificity for antigen went undetermined in the expanded peripheral T cells.

Per germline, CDR1 MDHEN and CDR2 SYDVKM. Between the trimmed V and J ends, which lost 6 bases and 4 bases, there was a span of 12 bases. CDR3 length equals 13 residues. Concerning this clone itself: Its cognate antigen is unknown.

The table came from immunoSEQ multiplex PCR; TCRdb's copy has only in-frame clones and leaves some out. The table shows more than 100,000 clones, with about nine tenths occurring only once. The sample consisted of CD4+ or CD8+ T cells sorted from blood, taken in a trial of the OX40 agonist ivuxolimab. The chain links TRBV28 to TRBJ1-2, with D possibly matching TRBD1 (5 bases). The receptor was derived from an adult with an advanced solid tumor such as melanoma, head and neck, liver or kidney cancer. The CDR3 DNA reads TGTGCCAGCAGCTTGCCCCAGGGCTATGGCTACACCTTC. This translates into CASSLPQGYGYTF.